The 17 T cell receptor beta chains listed next were all sequenced from one sample in a study of vaccination and CD4 T cells after COVID-19. Sequenced with the Oncomine TCR Beta short-read assay was DNA taken from cultured CD4+ T cells. Using its own MiXCR run on the PCR reads, TCRdb lists one record per CDR3 protein. The sample holds some 9,700 distinct CDR3 sequences; less than 80% are singletons and the top ten take around a quarter. The treatment is: approximately 9-day PBMC culture with coronavirus spike peptide pools or control peptides (ViraFEST assay). These CD4+ T cells came from an unexposed donor, sampled before the COVID-19 pandemic (2011-2018). No antigen has been assigned to these receptors. Sample: CD4+ T cells from blood, cultured in vitro. Every receptor here comes from a human donor in good health.

The V call is TRBV6-1, the J call TRBJ1-5; D is unresolved. In germline, CDR1 is MNHNS, CDR2 SASEGT. V shed 11 bases and J shed 3 bases, with 17 bases lying between them. The CDR3 is 14 amino acids. The CDR3 loop is CAGKGGLNNQPQHF. In nucleotides, the CDR3 is TGTGCCGGGAAAGGAGGACTAAACAATCAGCCCCAGCATTTT.

The rearrangement uses TRBV12-3 or TRBV12-4 and TRBJ1-5, with D unresolved. CDR3 size: 14 residues. The V and J ends lost 6 bases and 3 bases respectively, with 12 bases between them. CDR3 protein: CASSRIGANQPQHF. Here the CDR3 DNA reads TGTGCCAGCAGCCGGATTGGAGCCAATCAGCCCCAGCATTTT.

This clonotype was seen more than once but under ten times. The chain is built from TRBV20-1 and TRBJ2-2, with 7 bases lining up with TRBD1. J was trimmed by 2 bases and V by 0 bases; bases with no gene match: 3. The CDR3 sequence is 15 residues long. The germline V gene has CDR1 DFQATT and CDR2 SNEGSKA (reference sequence). The CDR3 sequence: CSARDPGGNTGELFF. The CDR3 DNA follows: TGCAGTGCTAGAGACCCAGGGGGAAACACCGGGGAGCTGTTTTTT.

This rearrangement joins TRBV6-1 to TRBJ2-1, with 12 bases identical to TRBD2. V lost 8 bases, J lost 15 bases, and 17 bases stayed unmatched. This CDR3 is 15 amino acids long. Per the germline V gene, CDR1 is MNHNS and CDR2 is SASEGT. The CDR3 coding sequence is TGTGCCAGCGGTCCGTCGTGGCTAGCGGGAGGGGATTGGTTCTTC. Translation gives CASGPSWLAGGDWFF.

This chain uses TRBV19 with TRBJ1-6; D is ambiguous. The CDR3 totals 14 residues. V lost 7 bases and J 8 bases, leaving 15 bases between the germline ends. CDR1 LNHDA and CDR2 SQIVND come from the germline V gene (reference sequence). Here the CDR3 reads CASKVRSWDSPLHF. The CDR3 coding sequence is TGTGCCAGTAAAGTGAGGAGTTGGGATTCACCCCTCCACTTT.

A few counts support this clonotype. The chain employs TRBV6-1 and TRBJ1-1; D is unclear. Germline CDR1 reads MNHNS; CDR2 reads SASEGT. The CDR3 covers 14 residues. With 6 bases removed from V and 2 bases from J, the gap between germline ends came to 13 bases. The CDR3 DNA sequence: TGTGCCAGCAGAAACCGTGAGACAAACACTGAAGCTTTCTTT. Amino acid sequence: CASRNRETNTEAFF.

The V and J genes are TRBV6-2 or TRBV6-3 and TRBJ1-1; a possible D gene is TRBD1 (5 bases). Germline V gene data show CDR1 as MNHEY and CDR2 as SVGEGT. The CDR3 has 13 amino acids. Trimming took off 7 bases at V and 5 bases at J, with 14 bases between the two ends. The CDR3 DNA is TGTGCCAGCACGAGGGGCGGCGGAACTGAAGCTTTCTTT. This translates into CASTRGGGTEAFF.

The rearrangement joins TRBV7-9 to TRBJ2-1; 9 bases fit TRBD2. Germline V gives CDR1 SEHNR, CDR2 FQNEAQ (reference sequence). V dropped 7 bases and J dropped 4; count of bases not matched to a gene: 8. This CDR3 has 15 residues. CDR3 region: CASIVREGFYNEQFF. In DNA form, the CDR3 reads TGTGCCAGCATAGTGCGGGAGGGCTTTTACAATGAGCAGTTCTTC.

V usage is TRBV7-6 and J usage is TRBJ1-5, with a tentative D call TRBD1 (5 bases). Germline CDR1 reads SGHVS; CDR2 reads FNYEAQ. The CDR3 is 13 residues long. V lost 3 bases, J lost 5 bases, and 8 bases lay in between. CDR3 sequence (DNA): TGTGCCAGCAGCTTGGCGGGGGATCAGCCCCAGCATTTT. This codes for CASSLAGDQPQHF. Using reference TRBV7-6 and TRBJ1-5 for the parts outside the CDR3, the full variable domain is GAGVSQSPRYKVTKRGQDVALRCDPISGHVSLYWYRQALGQGPEFLTYFNYEAQQDKSGLPNDRFSAERPEGSISTLTIQRTEQRDSAMYRCASSLAGDQPQHFGDGTRLSIL.

The rearrangement uses TRBV7-9 and TRBJ2-3, with no clear D. With 1 base removed from V and 1 base from J, the gap between germline ends came to 9 bases. The CDR3 spans 15 residues. The V gene's germline CDR1 is SEHNR and CDR2 FQNEAQ (reference sequence). CDR3 coding DNA: TGTGCCAGCAGCTTAGTCCTCGGCGGCACAGATACGCAGTATTTT. This sequence encodes CASSLVLGGTDTQYF.

This rearrangement joins TRBV27 to TRBJ2-1, with D possibly being TRBD1 (7 bases). V gave up 10 bases and J gave up 2 bases, with 15 bases separating them. Germline CDR1 reads MNHEY; CDR2 reads SMNVEV (reference sequence). The CDR3 covers 14 residues. CDR3 bases: TGTGCCACCGGCAGGGGGGCCGCCTACAATGAGCAGTTCTTC. Protein: CATGRGAAYNEQFF.

This chain connects TRBV5-4 to TRBJ2-5; maybe TRBD2 (7 bases). V shed 3 bases and J shed 4 bases, with 13 bases lying between them. The CDR3 loop spans 14 amino acids. CDR1 SGHNT and CDR2 YYREEE come from the germline V gene (reference sequence). Here the CDR3 reads CASSSPGGVETQYF. In nucleotides, the CDR3 is TGTGCCAGCAGCTCCCCGGGGGGCGTAGAGACCCAGTACTTC.

V is TRBV19 and J is TRBJ1-5; perhaps TRBD1 as D (5 bases). This CDR3 spans 14 amino acids. CDR1 and CDR2 (germline): LNHDA, SQIVND (reference sequence). V dropped 3 bases and J dropped 6 bases, with 12 bases sitting between them. The DNA of the CDR3 is TGTGCCAGTAGTATCCCAGGGTCTATTCAGCCCCAGCATTTT. It specifies CASSIPGSIQPQHF.

The chain uses TRBV7-2 and TRBJ2-3; TRBD2 aligns across 11 bases. The CDR3 totals 15 residues. The V gene's germline CDR1 is SGHTA and CDR2 FQGNSA. Unmatched junction bases numbered 1, after V lost 2 bases and J lost 3 bases. CDR3 bases: TGTGCCAGCAGCTTACCTAGCGGGAGGACAGATACGCAGTATTTT. It yields the protein CASSLPSGRTDTQYF.

This clonotype was counted between two and nine times. The V gene is TRBV18, the J gene TRBJ2-2; D gene uncertain. Germline CDR1 is KGHSH and CDR2 is LQKENI. V dropped 6 bases and J dropped 4 bases, with 3 bases sitting between them. The length of the CDR3 is 11 residues. In DNA, the CDR3 is TGTGCCAGCTCCTTCACCGGGGAGCTGTTTTTT. Translating it yields CASSFTGELFF. The full variable domain, its missing parts supplied by reference TRBV18 and TRBJ2-2, is NAGVMQNPRHLVRRRGQEARLRCSPMKGHSHVYWYRQLPEEGLKFMVYLQKENIIDESGMPKERFSAEFPKEGPSILRIQQVVRGDSAAYFCASSFTGELFFGEGSRLTVL.

In its sample, this clonotype was seen a few times. The chain links TRBV7-9 to TRBJ1-2; 7 positions agree with TRBD1. Germline lookup yields CDR1 SEHNR and CDR2 FQNEAQ (reference sequence). Unmatched junction bases numbered 19, after V lost 8 bases and J lost 10 bases. The CDR3 runs to 15 residues. In nucleotides, the CDR3 is TGTGCCAGCCGATACGGTTCGGGACAGTATGAAGTCTACACCTTC. This codes for CASRYGSGQYEVYTF.

The chain uses TRBV2 and TRBJ2-5, with 12 bases matching TRBD2. The CDR3 consists of 15 residues. V lost 6 bases to trimming and J lost 5 bases; unmatched junction nucleotides: 7. The germline V gene encodes CDR1 SNHLY and CDR2 FYNNEI. The CDR3: CASRSGTSGSETQYF. The DNA for the CDR3 is TGTGCCAGCAGATCGGGGACTAGCGGGTCTGAGACCCAGTACTTC.